This TCR beta chain stems from a study of blood T cell repertoires in COVID-19. Study at large: From the United States, Italy and Spain came samples of acute and convalescent COVID-19. From T cells, B-cell-depleted T cells, or PBMCs came the material, which was cDNA or gDNA.

The data were produced by immunoSEQ multiplex PCR, yet TCRdb's version contains in-frame clones alone and is incomplete. The sample yields hundreds of thousands of clones, about 90% seen once. This clone was found once. The origin of this receptor is a woman between 18 and 29 years old with acute COVID-19. Sequencing used PBMCs or T cells enriched from blood (not recorded which).

In DNA form, the CDR3 reads TGTGCCAGCTCACCCCCAGGGAGGGGGGGCATCTACAATGAGCAGTTCTTC. Translation: CASSPPGRGGIYNEQFF. V usage is TRBV18 and J usage is TRBJ2-1; D is possibly TRBD2 (7 bases). The V end was cut by 3 bases, the J end by 3 bases, with 18 bases between. Germline values: CDR1 KGHSH, CDR2 LQKENI. This CDR3 spans 17 amino acids.